Sequencing of this T cell receptor beta chain was carried out in a study of T cell clusters in autoimmune cytopenias. Multiplex touch-down PCR amplified TRB using TRB-A and TRB-B pools in one tube. From its re-call of the multiplex PCR reads, TCRdb lists each CDR3 protein once, without DNA. Recorded for this sample: more than 3,000 distinct CDR3 sequences. Some 38,000 genome equivalents of blood DNA were amplified for TRB. Study-level results: The T cell clusters were defined only in silico, without experimental functional validation. TRB repertoire shifts in secondary cytopenia and chronic lymphocytic leukemia mostly reflected lymphoma, not autoimmunity.

This CDR3 has 13 residues. Germline V gene lookup returns CDR1 MNHEY and CDR2 SVGAGI. Points on this clonotype: The antigen is unknown.

The TCR was taken from a human donor with an autoimmune cytopenia or autoimmune hepatitis (not recorded which). The chain employs TRBV6-5 and TRBJ2-4; TCRdb selects TRBD1, and the lack of DNA leaves this call unchecked. Sequenced material: peripheral blood. CDR3 region: CASSPPMANIQYF.